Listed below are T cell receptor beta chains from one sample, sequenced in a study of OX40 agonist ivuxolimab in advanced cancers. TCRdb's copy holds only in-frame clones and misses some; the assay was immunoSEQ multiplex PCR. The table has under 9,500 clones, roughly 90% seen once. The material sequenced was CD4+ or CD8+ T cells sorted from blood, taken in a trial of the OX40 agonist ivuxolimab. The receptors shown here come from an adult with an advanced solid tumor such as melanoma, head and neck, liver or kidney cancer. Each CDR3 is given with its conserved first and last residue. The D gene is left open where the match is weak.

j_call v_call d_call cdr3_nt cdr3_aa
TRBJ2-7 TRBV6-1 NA TGTGCCAGCAGTCGTACAGGATTCTACGAGCAGTACTTC CASSRTGFYEQYF
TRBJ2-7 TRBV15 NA TGTGCCACTAGGGAGGAGGACCACGAGCAGTACTTC CATREEDHEQYF
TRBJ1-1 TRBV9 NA TGTGCCAGCAGCGGCGGGAACACTGAAGCTTTCTTT CASSGGNTEAFF
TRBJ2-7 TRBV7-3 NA TGTGCCAGCAGCTTAACGGCAGCTACCTCCTACGAGCAGTACTTC CASSLTAATSYEQYF
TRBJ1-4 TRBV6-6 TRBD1 TGTGCCAGCAGTTCAAGACAGGGCAAGACTAATGAAAAACTGTTTTTT CASSSRQGKTNEKLFF
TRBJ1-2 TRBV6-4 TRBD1 TGTGCCAGCAGAGGGGACAGGGATTATGGCTACACCTTC CASRGDRDYGYTF
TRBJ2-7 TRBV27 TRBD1 TGTGCCAGCAGTTTATCGTCCGGGGACAGGTCCCACGAGCAGTACTTC CASSLSSGDRSHEQYF
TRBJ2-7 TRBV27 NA TGTGCCAGCAGTCCAGGATACCTCCCCGGAGACGAGCAGTACTTC CASSPGYLPGDEQYF
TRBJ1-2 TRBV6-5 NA TGTGCCAGCAGTAATGGGCCTAACTATGGCTACACCTTC CASSNGPNYGYTF
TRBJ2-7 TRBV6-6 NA TGTGCCAGCAGTTACTCCGTCGCCTACGAGCAGTACTTC CASSYSVAYEQYF
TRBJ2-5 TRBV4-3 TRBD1 TGCGCCAGCAGCCAAGGCCCCGGGACAGGGAGTATCTTAGAGACCCAGTACTTC CASSQGPGTGSILETQYF
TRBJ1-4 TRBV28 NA TGTGCCAGCAGGTTTTTAAGGGCGGGGGGGCAAGAGGAAAAACTGTTTTTT CASRFLRAGGQEEKLFF
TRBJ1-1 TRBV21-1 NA TGTGCCAGCAGCAAAGCGGGACAGATCATGAACACTGAAGCTTTCTTT CASSKAGQIMNTEAFF
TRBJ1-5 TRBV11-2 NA TGTGCCAGCAGCTTAGGCAGGGTAAATCAGCCCCAGCATTTT CASSLGRVNQPQHF
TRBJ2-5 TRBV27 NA TGTGCCAGCAGTTTCAAAGAGACCCAGTACTTC CASSFKETQYF
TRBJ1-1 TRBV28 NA TGTGCCAGCAGTCCTCAGGGAAATGAAGCTTTCTTT CASSPQGNEAFF